This is a list of T cell receptor beta chains from one sample in a study of blood T cell repertoires in COVID-19. The repertoire was sequenced with immunoSEQ multiplex PCR; TCRdb's copy has only in-frame clones and lacks some. The profile covers 250,000 or so clones, with nearly 90% appearing a single time and under 2.5% taken by the ten largest. Sequenced: peripheral blood. Source of these receptors: a woman aged 60-75 years with COVID-19, enrolled during active disease. Each CDR3 is given with its conserved first and last residue. The order of the fields is CDR3 DNA, CDR3 protein, clone size, D gene, V gene, J gene. D genes are given only for firm matches. The listing skips clone size in some rows; elsewhere it reads once, few, many or a size class.

DNA: TGTGCCACCAGCAGAGATCTGTCACACAATAGCAATCAGCCCCAGCATTTT; CDR3: CATSRDLSHNSNQPQHF; size: .; D: .; V: TRBV15; J: TRBJ1-5
DNA: TGTGCCAGTAGGAGACAGGGGGGGTCCTACGAGCAGTACTTC; CDR3: CASRRQGGSYEQYF; size: .; D: TRBD1; V: TRBV19; J: TRBJ2-7
DNA: TGTGCCAGTAGGCCCCTTATTAACAACCTCAACACTGAAGCTTTCTTT; CDR3: CASRPLINNLNTEAFF; size: .; D: .; V: TRBV19; J: TRBJ1-1
DNA: TGTGCCAGCAGCGTAGGACTAGCGGGGTCCGATACGCAGTATTTT; CDR3: CASSVGLAGSDTQYF; size: .; D: TRBD2; V: TRBV9; J: TRBJ2-3
DNA: TGTGCCAGCAGCTTAGAGGGGCGGCGGGGCTACACCTTC; CDR3: CASSLEGRRGYTF; size: .; D: .; V: TRBV7-2; J: TRBJ1-2
DNA: TGTGCCAGCAGCCCAGGTTGGGACAGGGAACCCTACGAGCAGTACTTC; CDR3: CASSPGWDREPYEQYF; size: .; D: TRBD1; V: TRBV14; J: TRBJ2-7
DNA: TGTGCCATCAGTGACACAGGGACAAATTCACCCCTCCACTTT; CDR3: CAISDTGTNSPLHF; size: few; D: .; V: TRBV10-3; J: TRBJ1-6
DNA: TGTGCCAGCAGCCAAGAAAGCGGGTTGGGGAGCGAGCAGTACTTC; CDR3: CASSQESGLGSEQYF; size: .; D: .; V: TRBV4-2; J: TRBJ2-7
DNA: TGTGCCATCAGTGAGTCGTGGGGGGAAGGACGCACTGAAGCTTTCTTT; CDR3: CAISESWGEGRTEAFF; size: .; D: .; V: TRBV10-3; J: TRBJ1-1
DNA: TGTGCCAGCTCACGCGGCAGCAACTCTGGAAACACCATATATTTT; CDR3: CASSRGSNSGNTIYF; size: .; D: .; V: TRBV18; J: TRBJ1-3
DNA: TGTGCCAGCAGCTTGTCGTGGTCACGGGGGAACATTCAGTACTTC; CDR3: CASSLSWSRGNIQYF; size: .; D: .; V: TRBV5-5; J: TRBJ2-4
DNA: TGTGCCAGCAGCAACCGGGACAGGGTTTTAGGAAACACCATATATTTT; CDR3: CASSNRDRVLGNTIYF; size: once; D: TRBD1; V: TRBV7-6; J: TRBJ1-3
DNA: TGTGCCAGCAGCCGTCGAGGGCAGCAGAGCTACACCTTC; CDR3: CASSRRGQQSYTF; size: .; D: .; V: TRBV6-5; J: TRBJ1-2
DNA: TGTGCCAGCTCACCACCGGTATCGCGGGGAAACAATGAGCAGTTCTTC; CDR3: CASSPPVSRGNNEQFF; size: few; D: .; V: TRBV18; J: TRBJ2-1
DNA: TGTGCCAGCCTCGATCCGAGGGGGAACATTCAGTACTTC; CDR3: CASLDPRGNIQYF; size: .; D: .; V: TRBV19; J: TRBJ2-4